The rows below give T cell receptor beta chains drawn from one sample of a study of regulatory T cells in long-lasting Graves disease. MiXCR was run by TCRdb on the multiplex PCR reads, yielding one entry per CDR3 protein. The sample carries around 400,000 distinct CDR3 sequences, 15% to 18% recorded once. Sequencing was performed on peripheral blood mononuclear cells (PBMCs), taken at new diagnosis, from a patient treated with antithyroid drugs. These receptors all come from a female donor with Graves disease. Both conserved end residues are part of each CDR3. D genes are given only for firm matches. Clone size is shown for a subset of rows, as once, few, many or a class of expanded clone.

d_call: -
j_call: TRBJ1-4
clone_size: many
v_call: TRBV6-1
cdr3_nt: TGTGCCAGCAGTGAAATAAGGGGCGGAATTGAAAAACTGTTTTTT
cdr3_aa: CASSEIRGGIEKLFF

d_call: -
j_call: TRBJ1-3
clone_size: few
v_call: TRBV7-9
cdr3_nt: TGTGCCAGCAGCTTACAGCTCACATCTGGAAACACCATATATTTT
cdr3_aa: CASSLQLTSGNTIYF

d_call: -
j_call: TRBJ2-3
clone_size: many
v_call: TRBV28
cdr3_nt: TGTGCCAGCAGTTTATTATCTTTGACAGATACGCAGTATTTT
cdr3_aa: CASSLLSLTDTQYF

d_call: -
j_call: TRBJ1-1
clone_size: many
v_call: TRBV7-2
cdr3_nt: TGTGCCAGCAGCCAAGACAGATGGACTGAAGCTTTCTTT
cdr3_aa: CASSQDRWTEAFF

d_call: TRBD2
j_call: TRBJ2-1
clone_size: many
v_call: TRBV7-9
cdr3_nt: TGTGCCAGCAGCCCCGGACTAGCGGGAGTTCACAATGAGCAGTTCTTC
cdr3_aa: CASSPGLAGVHNEQFF

d_call: -
j_call: TRBJ2-1
clone_size: many
v_call: TRBV29-1
cdr3_nt: TGCAGCGGGGTAGGGGAACGTGGTGAGCAGTTCTTC
cdr3_aa: CSGVGERGEQFF

d_call: TRBD2
j_call: TRBJ2-1
clone_size: many
v_call: TRBV6-2/TRBV6-3
cdr3_nt: TGTGCCAGCACCGGGACTAGCGGTTACAATGAGCAGTTCTTC
cdr3_aa: CASTGTSGYNEQFF

d_call: -
j_call: TRBJ2-7
clone_size: -
v_call: TRBV5-1
cdr3_nt: TGCGCCAGCAGCTTAGGGTACTTGGACTACGAGCAGTACTTC
cdr3_aa: CASSLGYLDYEQYF

d_call: TRBD1
j_call: TRBJ1-1
clone_size: many
v_call: TRBV27
cdr3_nt: TGTGCCAGCAGTTATCGGACAGGGGACACTGAAGCTTTCTTT
cdr3_aa: CASSYRTGDTEAFF

d_call: TRBD1
j_call: TRBJ1-5
clone_size: many
v_call: TRBV6-1
cdr3_nt: TGTGCCAGCAGGCCGAGGATTTACCGGGACAGCCGTCAGCCCCAGCATTTT
cdr3_aa: CASRPRIYRDSRQPQHF

d_call: -
j_call: TRBJ2-7
clone_size: many
v_call: TRBV20-1
cdr3_nt: TGCAGTGCTAGAGATCTTCAGGGGCCCTACGAGCAGTACTTC
cdr3_aa: CSARDLQGPYEQYF

d_call: -
j_call: TRBJ2-2
clone_size: -
v_call: TRBV29-1
cdr3_nt: TGCAGCGTGAGGGAAGTGGTTCAGGGCACCGGGGAGCTGTTTTTT
cdr3_aa: CSVREVVQGTGELFF

d_call: -
j_call: TRBJ1-1
clone_size: -
v_call: TRBV12-3/TRBV12-4
cdr3_nt: TGTGCCAGCAGGGGCTTACAGGGCACTGAAGCTTTCTTT
cdr3_aa: CASRGLQGTEAFF

d_call: -
j_call: TRBJ2-7
clone_size: -
v_call: TRBV7-2
cdr3_nt: TGTGCCAGCAGTTTAGTACCCAGCGAGCAGTACTTC
cdr3_aa: CASSLVPSEQYF

d_call: -
j_call: TRBJ1-1
clone_size: few
v_call: TRBV6-6
cdr3_nt: TGTGCCAGCAGTTACTCGGACTATAACACTGAAGCTTTCTTT
cdr3_aa: CASSYSDYNTEAFF

d_call: -
j_call: TRBJ1-2
clone_size: many
v_call: TRBV5-4
cdr3_nt: TGTGCCAGCAGCCCAGGACAGTCCTCAAGTCCCTATGGCTACACCTTC
cdr3_aa: CASSPGQSSSPYGYTF

d_call: TRBD1
j_call: TRBJ1-5
clone_size: -
v_call: TRBV30
cdr3_nt: TGTGCCTGGAGGCCCCGGGACAGTAGCAATCAGCCCCAGCATTTT
cdr3_aa: CAWRPRDSSNQPQHF

d_call: -
j_call: TRBJ1-4
clone_size: -
v_call: TRBV27
cdr3_nt: TGTGCCAGCAGTTTATTGGCAGGAAATGAAAAACTGTTTTTT
cdr3_aa: CASSLLAGNEKLFF

d_call: -
j_call: TRBJ2-4
clone_size: many
v_call: TRBV4-3
cdr3_nt: TGCGCCAGCAGCCAAGATGTCACAGGGCGCTTAGACATTCAGTACTTC
cdr3_aa: CASSQDVTGRLDIQYF

d_call: -
j_call: TRBJ2-1
clone_size: -
v_call: TRBV5-4
cdr3_nt: TGTGCCAGCAGCTTCTCCCCGGGGGAGGCTCAACGGGAGCAGTTCTTC
cdr3_aa: CASSFSPGEAQREQFF

d_call: -
j_call: TRBJ2-1
clone_size: few
v_call: TRBV11-2
cdr3_nt: TGTGCCAGCAGTACCAGAAACAATGAGCAGTTCTTC
cdr3_aa: CASSTRNNEQFF

d_call: -
j_call: TRBJ2-3
clone_size: many
v_call: TRBV7-9
cdr3_nt: TGTGCCAGCAGCTTACGGCTTACCGTCGTAGACAACACAGATACGCAGTATTTT
cdr3_aa: CASSLRLTVVDNTDTQYF

d_call: -
j_call: TRBJ1-2
clone_size: many
v_call: TRBV12-3/TRBV12-4
cdr3_nt: TGTGCCAGCAGTTTTGGGGAAGGAGGTCGGGGCTACACCTTC
cdr3_aa: CASSFGEGGRGYTF

d_call: -
j_call: TRBJ1-2
clone_size: -
v_call: TRBV6-1
cdr3_nt: TGTGCCAGCAAAACTGGGGGTAGCGATGGCTACACCTTC
cdr3_aa: CASKTGGSDGYTF

d_call: -
j_call: TRBJ2-3
clone_size: many
v_call: TRBV5-1
cdr3_nt: TGCGCCAGCAGCTTGGTAGGTGGGACTGTAACCACAGATACGCAGTATTTT
cdr3_aa: CASSLVGGTVTTDTQYF

d_call: -
j_call: TRBJ2-1
clone_size: many
v_call: TRBV19
cdr3_nt: TGTGCCAGTACCCCGGTGGGAGTATACAATGAGCAGTTCTTC
cdr3_aa: CASTPVGVYNEQFF

d_call: TRBD1
j_call: TRBJ1-4
clone_size: many
v_call: TRBV6-2/TRBV6-3
cdr3_nt: TGTGCCAGCAGACAGGGGCCCCTTGCAACTAATGAAAAACTGTTTTTT
cdr3_aa: CASRQGPLATNEKLFF

d_call: TRBD1
j_call: TRBJ1-4
clone_size: many
v_call: TRBV29-1
cdr3_nt: TGCAGCGTGCGACAGGGAGTAGAAAAACTGTTTTTT
cdr3_aa: CSVRQGVEKLFF

d_call: TRBD2
j_call: TRBJ2-1
clone_size: many
v_call: TRBV4-1
cdr3_nt: TGCGCCAGCAGCCAAGGTCCTAGCGGGGGGTCGCCTACTCATGAGCAGTTCTTC
cdr3_aa: CASSQGPSGGSPTHEQFF

d_call: TRBD1
j_call: TRBJ1-2
clone_size: many
v_call: TRBV5-1
cdr3_nt: TGCGCCAGCAGTTTCCGGGACAGCTTTTTTTCCGGCTATGGCTACACCTTC
cdr3_aa: CASSFRDSFFSGYGYTF

d_call: TRBD2
j_call: TRBJ2-2
clone_size: -
v_call: TRBV27
cdr3_nt: TGTGCCAGCAGTTTTGGACTAGCGGGGTCGAACACCGGGGAGCTGTTTTTT
cdr3_aa: CASSFGLAGSNTGELFF

d_call: -
j_call: TRBJ1-4
clone_size: -
v_call: TRBV6-2/TRBV6-3
cdr3_nt: TGTGCCAGCAGACGGGGGGATCGAGGCGGGGGTGAGGAAAAACTGTTTTTT
cdr3_aa: CASRRGDRGGGEEKLFF

d_call: -
j_call: TRBJ2-7
clone_size: -
v_call: TRBV7-9
cdr3_nt: TGTGCCAGCAGCCCGCCCCCCCCTCAGGGTCGGACGTGCGAGCAGTACTTC
cdr3_aa: CASSPPPPQGRTCEQYF

d_call: TRBD1
j_call: TRBJ1-2
clone_size: -
v_call: TRBV6-1
cdr3_nt: TGTGCCAGCAGTGAACCTTGGGACAGGATCTATGGCTACACCTTC
cdr3_aa: CASSEPWDRIYGYTF